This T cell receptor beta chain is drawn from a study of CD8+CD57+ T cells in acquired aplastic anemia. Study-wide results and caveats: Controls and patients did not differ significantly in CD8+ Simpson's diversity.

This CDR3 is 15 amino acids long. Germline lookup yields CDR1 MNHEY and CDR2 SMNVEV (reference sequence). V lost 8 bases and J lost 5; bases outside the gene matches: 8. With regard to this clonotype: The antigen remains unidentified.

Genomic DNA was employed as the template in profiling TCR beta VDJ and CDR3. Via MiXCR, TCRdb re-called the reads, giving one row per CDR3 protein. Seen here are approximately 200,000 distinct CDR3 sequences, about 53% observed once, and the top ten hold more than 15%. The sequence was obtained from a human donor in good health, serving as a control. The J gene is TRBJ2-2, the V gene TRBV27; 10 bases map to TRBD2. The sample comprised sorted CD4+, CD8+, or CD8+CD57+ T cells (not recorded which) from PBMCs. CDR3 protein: CASRSGGTVTGELFF. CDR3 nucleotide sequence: TGTGCCAGCCGTAGCGGGGGGACTGTGACCGGGGAGCTGTTTTTT.